This is a list of T cell receptor beta chains from one sample in a study of blood T cell repertoires in COVID-19. Data came from immunoSEQ multiplex PCR; TCRdb stores just in-frame clones and leaves some out. The repertoire holds over 150,000 clones, with about 86% as singletons. The sequencing sample was made of peripheral blood. The receptors come from a man between 45 and 60 years old with active or convalescent COVID-19. The CDR3 runs from the conserved cysteine through the conserved F or W. A D gene is named only where the DNA matches it firmly. For some rows the clone size is stated as once, few or many, or as a class when expanded; others skip it.

J gene,V gene,clone size,D gene,CDR3 protein,CDR3 DNA
TRBJ2-3,TRBV5-1,few,TRBD2,CASSFSGGAADTQYF,TGCGCCAGCAGCTTTAGCGGGGGGGCCGCTGATACGCAGTATTTT
TRBJ1-1,TRBV28,once,-,CASQTGQGTEAFF,TGTGCCAGTCAGACGGGTCAGGGGACTGAAGCTTTCTTT
TRBJ1-1,TRBV11-2,-,-,CASSLMGSTEAFF,TGTGCCAGCAGCTTAATGGGGAGCACTGAAGCTTTCTTT
TRBJ1-1,TRBV6-5,-,-,CASRKTGNTEAFF,TGTGCCAGCAGGAAAACAGGAAACACTGAAGCTTTCTTT
TRBJ2-5,TRBV5-4,-,TRBD1,CASSRGQGTEETQYF,TGTGCCAGCAGCAGAGGACAGGGAACCGAAGAGACCCAGTACTTC
TRBJ2-1,TRBV7-2,-,-,CASSFPGGPINNEQFF,TGTGCCAGCAGCTTCCCAGGGGGGCCGATTAACAATGAGCAGTTCTTC
TRBJ2-1,TRBV29-1,-,-,CSVEPTSSSSYNEQFF,TGCAGCGTTGAACCGACTAGTTCTAGCTCCTACAATGAGCAGTTCTTC
TRBJ1-4,TRBV6-4,-,-,CASSGSSVVEKLFF,TGTGCCAGCAGTGGCTCAAGTGTAGTTGAAAAACTGTTTTTT
TRBJ2-5,TRBV10-1,-,-,CASSPGVQETQYF,TGCGCCAGCAGTCCAGGGGTCCAAGAGACCCAGTACTTC
TRBJ2-3,TRBV9,-,-,CASSVQGSTDTQYF,TGTGCCAGCAGCGTACAGGGTAGCACAGATACGCAGTATTTT
TRBJ1-5,TRBV19,-,-,CASSIGGRGNQPQHF,TGTGCCAGTAGTATAGGTGGCAGGGGAAATCAGCCCCAGCATTTT
TRBJ1-3,TRBV11-2,-,TRBD1,CASTPTGQGAKNTIYF,TGTGCCAGCACACCAACGGGACAGGGGGCTAAAAACACCATATATTTT
TRBJ2-7,TRBV19,-,TRBD1,CASGTGTGSYEQYF,TGTGCCAGTGGGACCGGGACAGGGTCCTACGAGCAGTACTTC
TRBJ2-5,TRBV6-5,-,-,CASSLRDSQETQYF,TGTGCCAGCAGTTTGCGGGACAGCCAAGAGACCCAGTACTTC
TRBJ2-2,TRBV7-9,-,TRBD1,CASSLEYSGTGYGTGELFF,TGTGCCAGCAGCTTAGAATACTCCGGGACAGGGTACGGCACCGGGGAGCTGTTTTTT
TRBJ1-3,TRBV19,-,-,CASSIGLSGGNTIYF,TGTGCCAGTAGTATAGGGCTCTCTGGTGGAAACACCATATATTTT
TRBJ1-2,TRBV5-6,-,-,CASSPGGGGFGYGYTF,TGTGCCAGCAGCCCCGGTGGGGGGGGATTTGGCTATGGCTACACCTTC
TRBJ1-1,TRBV20-1,-,-,CSARLQGLSFF,TGCAGTGCTAGATTACAGGGATTATCTTTCTTT
TRBJ1-2,TRBV28,-,-,CASSFSGAGYGYTF,TGTGCCAGCAGTTTTTCAGGGGCAGGGTATGGCTACACCTTC
TRBJ2-5,TRBV3-1/TRBV3-2,-,TRBD1,CASSLGQQETQYF,TGTGCCAGCAGCCTGGGACAGCAAGAGACCCAGTACTTC
TRBJ2-1,TRBV6-6,-,TRBD2,CASSPTPLTSSGRQYNEQFF,TGTGCCAGCAGTCCAACCCCACTCACGTCTAGCGGGAGACAATACAATGAGCAGTTCTTC
TRBJ2-7,TRBV19,-,TRBD1,CASRYKDRGRGDSYEQYF,TGTGCCAGTAGGTATAAGGACAGGGGGCGAGGAGACTCCTACGAGCAGTACTTC
TRBJ2-1,TRBV6-5,-,-,CASRRVNEQFF,TGTGCCAGCAGGAGGGTAAATGAGCAGTTCTTC
TRBJ1-5,TRBV3-1/TRBV3-2,-,-,CASSQGAGQPQHF,TGTGCCAGCAGCCAGGGGGCGGGTCAGCCCCAGCATTTT
TRBJ2-5,TRBV3-1/TRBV3-2,-,TRBD1,CASSHSWGQGMETQYF,TGTGCCAGCAGCCACTCCTGGGGACAGGGTATGGAGACCCAGTACTTC
TRBJ2-2,TRBV13,-,TRBD2,CASSLGPGLATGTGELFF,TGTGCCAGCAGCTTAGGCCCGGGACTAGCGACGGGCACCGGGGAGCTGTTTTTT
TRBJ1-5,TRBV6-2/TRBV6-3,-,-,CASSYQTGLGNQPQHF,TGTGCCAGCAGTTACCAGACAGGACTTGGCAATCAGCCCCAGCATTTT
TRBJ1-1,TRBV3-1/TRBV3-2,-,-,CASSAAGDTEAFF,TGTGCCAGCAGCGCAGCGGGGGACACTGAAGCTTTCTTT
TRBJ1-4,TRBV7-2,-,-,CASSHRQDGNSEKLFF,TGTGCCAGCAGCCACCGACAGGACGGGAACTCTGAAAAACTGTTTTTT
TRBJ1-1,TRBV11-2,-,-,CASSLDSWAFF,TGTGCCAGCAGCTTAGACAGTTGGGCTTTCTTT
TRBJ2-5,TRBV12-3/TRBV12-4,-,-,CASSRGEGETQYF,TGTGCCAGCAGCCGCGGGGAAGGAGAGACCCAGTACTTC
TRBJ1-2,TRBV6-2/TRBV6-3,-,-,CASSLMQSPYGYTF,TGTGCCAGCAGTTTGATGCAGTCCCCATATGGCTACACCTTC
TRBJ2-7,TRBV7-6,-,-,CASSFDQGYEQYF,TGTGCCAGCAGCTTTGACCAGGGATACGAGCAGTACTTC
TRBJ1-5,TRBV4-1,-,-,CASSQEGGKARVNQPQHF,TGCGCCAGCAGCCAAGAGGGAGGTAAGGCCAGGGTTAATCAGCCCCAGCATTTT
TRBJ1-2,TRBV6-5,once,TRBD1,CASRKDRGPGYTF,TGTGCCAGCAGGAAGGACAGGGGGCCAGGCTACACCTTC
TRBJ1-1,TRBV5-6,few,-,CASSLRGAKEAFF,TGTGCCAGCAGCTTGCGGGGGGCCAAAGAAGCTTTCTTT
TRBJ2-7,TRBV5-1,-,TRBD1,CASSLVDPGQGAKQYF,TGCGCCAGCAGCTTGGTGGACCCGGGACAGGGGGCGAAGCAGTACTTC
TRBJ1-2,TRBV28,-,-,CATRWTARDYGYTF,TGTGCCACCCGGTGGACAGCTCGAGACTATGGCTACACCTTC
TRBJ1-1,TRBV11-2,-,-,CASSMGHSNTEAFF,TGTGCCAGCAGCATGGGACACTCGAACACTGAAGCTTTCTTT
TRBJ1-1,TRBV5-1,once,-,CATRGRQDTEAFF,TGCGCCACCCGCGGAAGACAGGACACTGAAGCTTTCTTT
TRBJ1-2,TRBV25-1,-,TRBD1,CASSESGQFYGYTF,TGTGCCAGCAGTGAGTCGGGACAGTTTTATGGCTACACCTTC
TRBJ1-2,TRBV6-5,-,-,CASSLPGGGGGYTF,TGTGCCAGCAGCCTACCCGGCGGGGGTGGTGGCTACACCTTC
TRBJ2-1,TRBV7-9,once,-,CASSFAGYDFNEQFF,TGTGCCAGCAGCTTTGCAGGATACGATTTCAATGAGCAGTTCTTC